These 15 T cell receptor beta chains were sequenced from one sample in a study of esophageal squamous cell carcinoma under preoperative chemotherapy. Documented time point: after preoperative PTX-NDP chemotherapy. TCRdb re-called the PCR reads with MiXCR, one entry per CDR3 protein. Found here are 34,000 or so distinct CDR3 sequences, 52% of them singletons; the top ten hold 20% to 25%. Sampling was done from a patient given preoperative chemotherapy. Every receptor here comes from a human donor with esophageal squamous cell carcinoma. The donor label of this sample is uncertain.

On this clonotype itself: The junction does not match germline at one end; this may be a read error. The genes are TRBV7-2 and TRBJ2-1; D is undetermined. The end of the DNA fits TRBJ2-7 better, so the J call may be wrong. Germline CDR1 is SGHTA and CDR2 is FQGNSA. The CDR3 consists of 14 residues. The CDR3 spells CASSLDDGSNAQYF. In DNA, the CDR3 is TGTGCGAGCAGCTTGGACGACGGATCCAATGCGCAGTACTTC.

J is TRBJ2-1 and V is TRBV6-4; D is ambiguous. CDR3 size: 16 residues. Germline V CDR1 and CDR2: MRHNA, SNTAGT. The V end was cut by 0 bases, the J end by 0 bases, with 9 bases between. In DNA, the CDR3 is TGTGCCAGCAGTGACTCTGGGTTAAGCTCCTACAATGAGCAGTTCTTC. Its protein product is CASSDSGLSSYNEQFF.

With respect to this clonotype: One end of the junction fails to match germline, which may point to a read error. The genes are TRBV7-2 and TRBJ2-3, with D tentatively TRBD2 (6 bases). Germline CDR1 reads SGHTA; CDR2 reads FQGNSA. CDR3 length: 17 amino acids. CDR3 nucleotide sequence: TGTGCCAGCAGCTTAAATCGCGGCCTAGGAGGGATAGATATGCAGTACTTT. As protein: CASSLNRGLGGIDMQYF.

V and J are TRBV7-2 and TRBJ2-7; D possibly matches TRBD1 or TRBD2 (6 bases each). The CDR3 runs to 15 residues. Trimming took off 3 bases at V and 3 bases at J, with 15 bases between the two ends. Per the germline V gene, CDR1 is SGHTA and CDR2 is FQGNSA. DNA of the CDR3: TGTGCCAGCAGCTTGGAGGGGGAGAGTTTCTACGAGCAGTACTTC. It is translated as CASSLEGESFYEQYF.

This clonotype has just a few counts. A read error may explain this, as a much larger clone is one base away. Written as DNA, the CDR3 is TGTGCCAGCAGCTTGGTGGGGGATGAGCAGTACTTC. This translates into CASSLVGDEQYF. This sequence joins TRBV7-9 and TRBJ2-7; D could derive from TRBD1 or TRBD2 (5 bases each). Trimming pared 3 bases from V and 7 bases from J, leaving 10 bases between. In germline, CDR1 is SEHNR, CDR2 FQNEAQ (reference sequence). The CDR3 consists of 12 residues.

By its share, this clonotype is medium-sized. The V and J genes are TRBV7-2 and TRBJ1-6; 8 positions match TRBD1. CDR3 size: 16 residues. Germline CDR1 SGHTA, CDR2 FQGNSA. Trimming took 5 bases from V and 9 from J; bases not matched to a gene: 12. This CDR3 reads CASSEDRAYLSSPLHF. The CDR3 coding sequence is TGTGCCAGCAGCGAGGACAGGGCCTACTTGAGTTCACCCCTCCACTTT.

The rearrangement links TRBV24-1 to TRBJ2-5; D assignment may be TRBD1 or TRBD2 (5 bases each). CDR1 KGHDR and CDR2 SFDVKD come from the germline V gene. The germline V and J ends were trimmed by 1 base and 5 bases, with 13 bases remaining between them. There are 15 residues in the CDR3. The CDR3 region is CATSDFEGLGETQYF. CDR3 nucleotide sequence: TGTGCCACCAGTGATTTCGAGGGGCTGGGTGAGACCCAGTACTTC.

This clonotype appeared a single time. The junction departs from the called germline gene at one end, perhaps through a read error. This chain joins TRBV7-8 and TRBJ2-4; tentatively, D is TRBD2 (6 bases). Germline V gives CDR1 SGHVS, CDR2 FQNEAQ. The length of the CDR3 is 16 residues. The CDR3 loop is CASSNLGRGADNMQYF. The CDR3 nucleotides are TGTGCCAGCAGCAACCTGGGGCGGGGAGCCGATAACATGCAGTACTTC.

This rearrangement joins TRBV7-4 to TRBJ2-3; a possible D gene is TRBD2 (6 bases). The better agreement between TRBJ2-2 and the DNA end casts doubt on the J call. Germline CDR1 is SGHVT and CDR2 is SQSDAQ. The CDR3 covers 13 residues. CDR3 nucleotides: TGTGCCCTCCACGGGGGAAGCACAGAGAAGCTGTTTTTT. It codes for CALHGGSTEKLFF.

This chain links TRBV6-1 with TRBJ2-2, with D unresolved. From germline, CDR1 is MNHNS and CDR2 SASEGT. The CDR3 totals 14 residues. V shed 2 bases and J shed 4 bases, with 8 bases lying between them. The CDR3 DNA follows: TGTGCCAGCAGTGAATTTCCCACCACCGGGGAGCTGTTTTTT. Encoded protein: CASSEFPTTGELFF.

This clonotype was detected only once. No conserved phenylalanine or tryptophan is present at the end of the CDR3, so a read error is the likely explanation. No DNA is shown, since the ends of the CDR3 on it are uncertain; the CDR3 is the one TCRdb lists. The rearrangement joins TRBV6-2 or TRBV6-3 to TRBJ2-7; the D segment call TRBD2 is taken from the table without a DNA check. CDR1 is MNHEY and CDR2 is SVGEGT in the germline V gene. Inclusive of both ends, the CDR3 amounts to 8 amino acids. CDR3 residues: CASSKLAG.

This chain joins TRBV6-1 and TRBJ2-3, with 7 bases aligning to TRBD2. Trimming took 8 bases from V and 6 from J; bases not matched to a gene: 11. Germline CDR1 MNHNS, CDR2 SASEGT. There are 14 residues in the CDR3. CDR3 residues: CASWGGRAIDTQYF. DNA of the CDR3: TGTGCCAGCTGGGGGGGACGAGCCATCGATACGCAGTATTTT.

The chain has TRBV6-1 and TRBJ2-2, with D perhaps matching TRBD2 (6 bases). TRBJ2-3 matches the DNA end more closely, so the J call is doubtful. Germline V lookup: CDR1 MNHNS, CDR2 SASEGT. The CDR3 extends over 15 amino acids. As DNA, the CDR3 is TGTGCCAGCAATAGGGGCGGGGTGAGCACCGGGGCGCAGTATTTT. It specifies CASNRGGVSTGAQYF.

This clonotype appeared a few times. Here the CDR3 DNA reads TGTGCCAGCAGGCAGACTAGCGGAGAGTACAATGAGCAGTACTTC. Its protein product is CASRQTSGEYNEQYF. The gene calls are TRBV28 and TRBJ2-1; TRBD2 matches at 9 bases. The last part of the DNA fits TRBJ2-7 better; the J call may be wrong. The CDR3 is 15 residues long. Per the germline V gene, CDR1 is MDHEN and CDR2 is SYDVKM.

This clonotype was counted many times. The CDR3 here is CASSLASPSSGGYEQYF. The CDR3 DNA sequence: TGTGCCAGCAGCTTAGCAAGTCCCTCTAGCGGGGGTTACGAGCAGTACTTC. The chain recombines TRBV11-1 with TRBJ2-7; 10 bases align to TRBD2. Per germline, CDR1 SGHAT and CDR2 FQDESV (reference sequence). The junction had 9 bases not matched to a gene; V was cut back by 0 bases and J by 4 bases. The CDR3 extends over 17 amino acids.